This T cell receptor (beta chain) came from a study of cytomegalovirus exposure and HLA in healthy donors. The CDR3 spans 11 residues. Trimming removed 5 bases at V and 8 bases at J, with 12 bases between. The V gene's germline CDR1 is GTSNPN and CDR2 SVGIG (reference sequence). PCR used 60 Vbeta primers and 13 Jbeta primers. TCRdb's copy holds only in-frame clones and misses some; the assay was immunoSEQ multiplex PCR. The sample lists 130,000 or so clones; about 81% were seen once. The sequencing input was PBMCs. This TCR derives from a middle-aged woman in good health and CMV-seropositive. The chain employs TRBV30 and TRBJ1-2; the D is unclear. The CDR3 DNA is TGTGCCTGGGATCGATCGGGGGGCTACACCTTC. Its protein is CAWDRSGGYTF.